This TCR beta chain was sequenced in a study of blood T cells in healthy people across ages. Sample-barcoded 5' priming and a J-beta primer mix drove a second PCR of about 6 to 12 cycles. TCRdb processed the 5' RACE reads anew with MiXCR; each CDR3 protein has one entry. The repertoire holds about 800,000 distinct CDR3 sequences, with 55% to 70% as singletons. Overall study findings and caveats: In long-lived donors, naive CD4+ cell counts and diversity exceeded those of aged donors.

Donors ranged from roughly 6 to 100 years old and were healthy Caucasians in Russia. Per germline, CDR1 LGHDT and CDR2 YNNKEL (reference sequence). Trimming stripped 1 base from V and 3 bases from J, with 15 bases between. This CDR3 is built from 16 residues. In regard to this clonotype: Its matching antigen is unknown.

This sequence joins TRBV3-1 and TRBJ1-2, with D perhaps matching TRBD1 (5 bases). The sample was blood. This receptor was identified in a man aged 25-40 years in good health. The CDR3 coding sequence is TGTGCCAGCAGCCAAGGCCCTAGGGGCACACACTATGGCTACACCTTC. This codes for CASSQGPRGTHYGYTF.